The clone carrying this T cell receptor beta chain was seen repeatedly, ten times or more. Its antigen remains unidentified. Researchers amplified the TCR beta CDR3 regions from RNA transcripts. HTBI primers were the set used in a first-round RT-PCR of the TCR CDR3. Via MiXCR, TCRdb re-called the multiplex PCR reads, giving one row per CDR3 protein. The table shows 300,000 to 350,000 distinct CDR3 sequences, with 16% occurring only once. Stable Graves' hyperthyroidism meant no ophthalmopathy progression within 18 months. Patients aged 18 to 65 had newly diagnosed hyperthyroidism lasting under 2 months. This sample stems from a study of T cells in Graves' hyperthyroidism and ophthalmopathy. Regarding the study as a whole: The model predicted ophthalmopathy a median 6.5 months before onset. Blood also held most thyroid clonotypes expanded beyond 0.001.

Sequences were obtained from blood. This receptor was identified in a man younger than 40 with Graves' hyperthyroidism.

CDR3 coding DNA: TGCAGTGCTAGAGAGAAGCGGGAGTGGAATGAGCAGTTCTTC. Translated: CSAREKREWNEQFF. This rearrangement joins TRBV20-1 to TRBJ2-1; the match to TRBD2 covers 8 bases. The length of the CDR3 is 14 residues. With 0 bases clipped from V and 7 bases from J, the junction kept 5 bases outside the gene matches. Germline V gene lookup returns CDR1 DFQATT and CDR2 SNEGSKA (reference sequence).